Described below is a single T cell receptor (beta chain) sequence and its context. The CDR3 extends over 13 amino acids. Trimming took 7 bases from V and 2 from J, leaving 14 bases between them. The germline V gene encodes CDR1 SQVTM and CDR2 ANQGSEA. Primers included in the PCR were 60 Vbeta and 13 Jbeta primers. Here immunoSEQ multiplex PCR was the method, and the copy in TCRdb shows in-frame clones only, minus some. The data show 40,000 to 45,000 clones, approximately 80% seen once. The data are from a study of cytomegalovirus exposure and HLA in healthy donors. Sequencing was carried out using PBMCs. The rearrangement joins TRBV29-1 to TRBJ1-1, with TRBD1 as a possible D gene (5 bases). The receptor was derived from a man aged 25 to 40 in good health and CMV-seronegative. For the CDR3, the DNA is TGCAGCGCTGTGTCACAGGTAAACACTGAAGCTTTCTTT. Its translation is CSAVSQVNTEAFF.